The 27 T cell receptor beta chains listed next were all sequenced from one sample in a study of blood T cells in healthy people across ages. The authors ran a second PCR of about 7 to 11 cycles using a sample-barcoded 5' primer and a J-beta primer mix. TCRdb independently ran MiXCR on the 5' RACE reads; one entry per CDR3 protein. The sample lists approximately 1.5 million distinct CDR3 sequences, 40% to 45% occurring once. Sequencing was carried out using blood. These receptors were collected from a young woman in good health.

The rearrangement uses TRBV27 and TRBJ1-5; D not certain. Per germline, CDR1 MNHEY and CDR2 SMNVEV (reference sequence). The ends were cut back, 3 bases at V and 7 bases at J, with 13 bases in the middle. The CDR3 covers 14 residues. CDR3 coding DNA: TGTGCCAGCAGTTTCGGTACCGGAAGGCAGCCCCAGCATTTT. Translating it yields CASSFGTGRQPQHF.

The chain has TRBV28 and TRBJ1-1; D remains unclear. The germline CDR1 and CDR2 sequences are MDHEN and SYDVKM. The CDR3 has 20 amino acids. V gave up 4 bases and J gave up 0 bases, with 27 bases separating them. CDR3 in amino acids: CASSYPLTTVPSQMNTEAFF. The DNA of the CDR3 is TGTGCCAGCAGTTATCCCCTTACCACCGTCCCGTCGCAGATGAACACTGAAGCTTTCTTT.

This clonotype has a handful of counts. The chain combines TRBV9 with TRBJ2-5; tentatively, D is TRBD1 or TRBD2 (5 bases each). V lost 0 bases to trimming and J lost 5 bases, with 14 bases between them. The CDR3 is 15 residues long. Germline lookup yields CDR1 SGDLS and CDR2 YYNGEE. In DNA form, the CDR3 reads TGTGCCAGCAGCGTAGCTACTGGGTGGGGGGAGACCCAGTACTTC. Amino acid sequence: CASSVATGWGETQYF.

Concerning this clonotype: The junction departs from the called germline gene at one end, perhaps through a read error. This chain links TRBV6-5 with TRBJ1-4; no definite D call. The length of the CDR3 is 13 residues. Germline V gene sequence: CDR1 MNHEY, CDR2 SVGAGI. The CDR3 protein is CASRSATIEKLFF. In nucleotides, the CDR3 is TGTGCCAGCAGGAGCGCAACTATTGAAAAACTGTTTTTT.

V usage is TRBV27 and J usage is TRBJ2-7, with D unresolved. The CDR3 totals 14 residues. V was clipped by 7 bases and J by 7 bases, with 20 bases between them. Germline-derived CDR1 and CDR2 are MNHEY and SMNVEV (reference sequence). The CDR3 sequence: CASNAHRELGEQYF. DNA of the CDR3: TGTGCCAGCAACGCCCACCGTGAGCTAGGGGAGCAGTACTTC.

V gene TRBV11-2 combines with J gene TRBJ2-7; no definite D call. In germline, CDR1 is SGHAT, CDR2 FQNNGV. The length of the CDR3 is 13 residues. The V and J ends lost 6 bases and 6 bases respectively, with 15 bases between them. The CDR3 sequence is CASSVLGGREQYF. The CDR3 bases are TGTGCCAGCAGTGTCCTGGGTGGCCGCGAGCAGTACTTC.

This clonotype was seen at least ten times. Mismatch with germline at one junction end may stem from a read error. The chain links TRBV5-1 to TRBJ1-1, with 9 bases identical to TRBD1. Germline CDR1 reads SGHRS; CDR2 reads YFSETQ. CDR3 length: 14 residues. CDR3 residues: CASSTGQGNTEAFF. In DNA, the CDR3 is TGTGCCAGCAGCACGGGACAGGGTAACACTGAAGCTTTCTTT.

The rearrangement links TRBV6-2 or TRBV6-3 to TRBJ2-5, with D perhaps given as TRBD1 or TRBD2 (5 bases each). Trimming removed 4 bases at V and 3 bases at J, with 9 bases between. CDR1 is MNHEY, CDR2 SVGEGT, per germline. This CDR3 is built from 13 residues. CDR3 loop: CASSWDGKETQYF. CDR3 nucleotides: TGTGCCAGCAGTTGGGACGGCAAAGAGACCCAGTACTTC.

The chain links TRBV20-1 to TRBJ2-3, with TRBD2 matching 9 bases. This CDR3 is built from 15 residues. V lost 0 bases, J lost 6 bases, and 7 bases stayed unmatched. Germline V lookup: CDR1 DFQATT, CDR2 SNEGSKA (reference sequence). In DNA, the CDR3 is TGCAGTGCTAGAGATTGGCGGGAGGGCCTGGATACGCAGTATTTT. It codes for CSARDWREGLDTQYF.

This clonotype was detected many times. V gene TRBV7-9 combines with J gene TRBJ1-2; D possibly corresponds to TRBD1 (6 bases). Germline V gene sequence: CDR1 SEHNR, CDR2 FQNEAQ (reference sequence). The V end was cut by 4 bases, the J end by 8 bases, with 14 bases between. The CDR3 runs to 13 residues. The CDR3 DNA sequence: TGTGCCAGCAGCTCGAGGGGGGATCTAGGCTACACCTTC. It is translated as CASSSRGDLGYTF.

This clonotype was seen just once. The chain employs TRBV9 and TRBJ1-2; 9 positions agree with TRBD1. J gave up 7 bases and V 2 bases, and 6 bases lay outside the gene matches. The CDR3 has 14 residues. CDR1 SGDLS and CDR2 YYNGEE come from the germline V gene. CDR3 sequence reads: CASSVGTGMTGYTF. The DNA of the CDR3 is TGTGCCAGCAGCGTGGGGACAGGGATGACTGGCTACACCTTC.

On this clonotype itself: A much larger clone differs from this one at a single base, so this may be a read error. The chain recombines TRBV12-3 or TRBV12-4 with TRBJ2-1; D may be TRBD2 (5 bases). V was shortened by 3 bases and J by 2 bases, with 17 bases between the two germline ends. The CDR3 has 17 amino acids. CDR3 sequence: CASSFPKTNGTYNEQFF. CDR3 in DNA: TGTGCCAGCAGTTTTCCCAAGACTAACGGGACCTACAATGAGCAGTTCTTC.

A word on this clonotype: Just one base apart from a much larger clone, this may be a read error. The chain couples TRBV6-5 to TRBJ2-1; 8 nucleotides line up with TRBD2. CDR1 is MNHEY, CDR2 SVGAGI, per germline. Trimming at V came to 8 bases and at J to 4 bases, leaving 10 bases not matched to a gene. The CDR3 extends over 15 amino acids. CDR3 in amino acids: CASSFAVAGYNEQFF. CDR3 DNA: TGTGCCAGCTCGTTCGCGGTAGCGGGGTACAATGAGCAGTTCTTC.

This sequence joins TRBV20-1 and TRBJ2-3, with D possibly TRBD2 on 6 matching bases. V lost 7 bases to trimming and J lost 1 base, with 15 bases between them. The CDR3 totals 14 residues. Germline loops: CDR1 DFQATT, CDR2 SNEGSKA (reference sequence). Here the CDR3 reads CSDRAGGGTDTQYF. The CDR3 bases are TGCAGTGATAGGGCCGGGGGAGGCACAGATACGCAGTATTTT.

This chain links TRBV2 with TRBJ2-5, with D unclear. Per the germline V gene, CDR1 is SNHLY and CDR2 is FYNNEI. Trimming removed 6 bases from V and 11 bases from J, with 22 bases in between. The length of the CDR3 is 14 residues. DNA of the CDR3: TGTGCCAGCAGCCCCTCCTTTAGAGTGTTTGAGCAGTACTTC. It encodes CASSPSFRVFEQYF. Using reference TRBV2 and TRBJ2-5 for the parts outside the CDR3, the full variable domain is EPEVTQTPSHQVTQMGQEVILRCVPISNHLYFYWYRQILGQKVEFLVSFYNNEISEKSEIFDDQFSVERPDGSNFTLKIRSTKLEDSAMYFCASSPSFRVFEQYFGPGTRLLVL.

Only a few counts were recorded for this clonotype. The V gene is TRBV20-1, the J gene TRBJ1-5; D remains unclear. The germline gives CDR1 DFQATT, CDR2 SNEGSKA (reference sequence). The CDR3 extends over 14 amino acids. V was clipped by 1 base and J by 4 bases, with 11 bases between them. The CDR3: CSARAGRENQPQHF. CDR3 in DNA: TGCAGTGCTAGAGCCGGCCGGGAGAATCAGCCCCAGCATTTT.

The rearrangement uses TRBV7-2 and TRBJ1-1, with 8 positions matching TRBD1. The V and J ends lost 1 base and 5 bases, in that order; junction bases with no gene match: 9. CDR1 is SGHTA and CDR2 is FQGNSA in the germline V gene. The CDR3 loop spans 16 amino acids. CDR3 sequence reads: CASSLEPWTGKTEAFF. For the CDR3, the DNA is TGTGCCAGCAGCTTAGAGCCTTGGACAGGGAAGACTGAAGCTTTCTTT.

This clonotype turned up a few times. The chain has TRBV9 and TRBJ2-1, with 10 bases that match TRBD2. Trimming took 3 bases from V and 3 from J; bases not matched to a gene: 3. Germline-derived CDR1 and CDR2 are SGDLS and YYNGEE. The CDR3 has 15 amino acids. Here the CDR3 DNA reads TGTGCCAGCAGCGAAGGGACTAGCGACTACAATGAGCAGTTCTTC. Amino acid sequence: CASSEGTSDYNEQFF.

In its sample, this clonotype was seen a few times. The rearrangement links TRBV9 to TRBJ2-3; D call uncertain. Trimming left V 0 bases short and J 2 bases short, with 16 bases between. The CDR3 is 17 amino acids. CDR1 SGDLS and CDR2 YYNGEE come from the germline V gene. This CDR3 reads CASSVVETHLPTDTQYF. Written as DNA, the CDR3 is TGTGCCAGCAGCGTAGTGGAGACCCACTTACCCACAGATACGCAGTATTTT.

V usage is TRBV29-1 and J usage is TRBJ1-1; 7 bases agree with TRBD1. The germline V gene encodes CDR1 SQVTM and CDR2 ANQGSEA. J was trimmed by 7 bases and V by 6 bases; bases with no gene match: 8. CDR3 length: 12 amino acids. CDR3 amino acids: CSVQGVGGEAFF. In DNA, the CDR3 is TGCAGCGTCCAGGGGGTTGGGGGTGAAGCTTTCTTT.

The CDR3 DNA reads as TGTGCCATCAGGGGGACTAGCGGGAGATTAGCCGATACGCAGTATTTT. It codes for CAIRGTSGRLADTQYF. The chain links TRBV10-3 to TRBJ2-3; 14 positions agree with TRBD2. The germline gives CDR1 ENHRY, CDR2 SYGVKD. The CDR3 is made up of 16 amino acids. With V trimmed by 6 bases and J by 6 bases, 8 bases remained unmatched.

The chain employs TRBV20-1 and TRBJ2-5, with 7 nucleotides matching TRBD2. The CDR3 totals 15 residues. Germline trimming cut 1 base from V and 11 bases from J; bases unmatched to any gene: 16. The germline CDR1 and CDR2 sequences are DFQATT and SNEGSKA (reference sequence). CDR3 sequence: CSARAEGAGRNEQYF. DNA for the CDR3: TGCAGTGCTAGAGCCGAGGGAGCGGGGAGAAATGAGCAGTACTTC.

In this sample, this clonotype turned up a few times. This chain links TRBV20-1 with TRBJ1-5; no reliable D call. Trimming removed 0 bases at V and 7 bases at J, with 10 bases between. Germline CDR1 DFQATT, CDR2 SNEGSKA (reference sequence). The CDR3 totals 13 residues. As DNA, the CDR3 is TGCAGTGCTAGAGATGGCGGGAGCCAGCCCCAGCATTTT. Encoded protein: CSARDGGSQPQHF.

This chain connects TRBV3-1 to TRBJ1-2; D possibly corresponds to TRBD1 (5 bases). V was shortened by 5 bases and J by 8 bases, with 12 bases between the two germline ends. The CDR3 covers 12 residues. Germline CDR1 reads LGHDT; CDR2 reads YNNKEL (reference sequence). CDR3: CASSIRDHGYTF. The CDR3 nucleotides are TGTGCCAGCAGCATCCGGGACCACGGCTACACCTTC. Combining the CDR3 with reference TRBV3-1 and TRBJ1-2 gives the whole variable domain DTAVSQTPKYLVTQMGNDKSIKCEQNLGHDTMYWYKQDSKKFLKIMFSYNNKELIINETVPNRFSPKSPDKAHLNLHINSLELGDSAVYFCASSIRDHGYTFGSGTRLTVV.

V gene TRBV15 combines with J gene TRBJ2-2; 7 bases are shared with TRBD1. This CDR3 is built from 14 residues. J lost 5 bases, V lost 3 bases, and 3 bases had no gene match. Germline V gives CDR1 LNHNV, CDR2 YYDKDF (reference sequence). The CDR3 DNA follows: TGTGCCACCAGCAGGACAGGGTCGACCGGGGAGCTGTTTTTT. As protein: CATSRTGSTGELFF.

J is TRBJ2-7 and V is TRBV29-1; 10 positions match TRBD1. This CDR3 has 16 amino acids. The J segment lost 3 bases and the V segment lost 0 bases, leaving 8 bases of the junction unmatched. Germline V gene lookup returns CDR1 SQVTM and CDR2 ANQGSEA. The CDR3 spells CSVEDALRDRGYEQYF. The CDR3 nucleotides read TGCAGCGTTGAAGATGCTCTCCGGGACAGGGGCTACGAGCAGTACTTC.

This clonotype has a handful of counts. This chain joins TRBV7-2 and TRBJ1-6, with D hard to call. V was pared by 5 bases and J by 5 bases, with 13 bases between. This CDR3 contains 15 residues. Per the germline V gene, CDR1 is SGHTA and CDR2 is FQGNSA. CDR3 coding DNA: TGTGCCAGCAGCCGACTAAGCTCGGATAATTCACCCCTCCACTTT. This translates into CASSRLSSDNSPLHF.